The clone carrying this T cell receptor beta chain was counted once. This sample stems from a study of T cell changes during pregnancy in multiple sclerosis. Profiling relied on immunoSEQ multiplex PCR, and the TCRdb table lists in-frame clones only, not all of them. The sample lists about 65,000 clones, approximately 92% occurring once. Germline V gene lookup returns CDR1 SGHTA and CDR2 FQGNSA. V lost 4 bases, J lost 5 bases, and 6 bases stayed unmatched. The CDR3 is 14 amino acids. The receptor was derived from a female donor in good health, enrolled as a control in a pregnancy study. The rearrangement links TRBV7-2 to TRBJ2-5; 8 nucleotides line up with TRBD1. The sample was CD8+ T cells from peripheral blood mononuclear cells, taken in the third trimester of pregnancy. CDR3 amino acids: CASSSRRQGETQYF. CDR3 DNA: TGTGCCAGCAGCTCCCGGAGACAGGGGGAGACCCAGTACTTC. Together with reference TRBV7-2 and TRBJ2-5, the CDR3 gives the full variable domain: GAGVSQSPSNKVTEKGKDVELRCDPISGHTALYWYRQSLGQGLEFLIYFQGNSAPDKSGLPSDRFSAERTGGSVSTLTIQRTQQEDSAVYLCASSSRRQGETQYFGPGTRLLVL.